These 25 T cell receptor beta chains originate from one sample sequenced in a study of T cells expressing NK-cell markers. No DNA is given; TCRdb re-called the 5' RACE reads and lists each CDR3 protein once. In all, the sample yields 350,000 to 400,000 distinct CDR3 sequences. Source material: blood T cells: a sorted CD56 or NKG2C T cell subset, CD4+ or CD8+ T cells, or bulk PBMC T cells (not recorded which). The receptors here all came from a woman between 45 and 60 years old in good health.

The chain carries TRBV30 and TRBJ1-1. The germline V gene has CDR1 GTSNPN and CDR2 SVGIG (reference sequence). The CDR3 runs to 14 residues. The CDR3: CAWSKNSMNTEAFF.

The rearrangement uses TRBV29-1 and TRBJ2-7; there is no DNA to check the TCRdb D call of TRBD1. CDR1 is SQVTM and CDR2 is ANQGSEA in the germline V gene. This CDR3 contains 12 residues. The CDR3 spells CSAGTASYEQYF.

V and J are TRBV4-2 and TRBJ1-2; the D call from TCRdb, TRBD1, cannot be confirmed without DNA. Germline lookup yields CDR1 LGHNA and CDR2 YNFKEQ. The CDR3 length is 14 residues. CDR3: CASSQGVDSYGYTF.

The V gene is TRBV5-1, the J gene TRBJ2-5; TCRdb picks TRBD2, but there is no DNA to check that call. CDR3 size: 15 residues. Germline V gives CDR1 SGHRS, CDR2 YFSETQ. The CDR3: CASSQEGREQETQYF.

The chain combines TRBV7-6 with TRBJ2-1. Looked up from germline, CDR1 is SGHVS and CDR2 is FNYEAQ. The CDR3 spans 12 residues. CDR3 amino acids: CASSPVLGKQFF.

This chain links TRBV12-3 or TRBV12-4 with TRBJ2-1; lacking DNA, the TRBD1 call made by TCRdb goes unchecked. The CDR3 runs to 14 residues. CDR3 loop: CASSFRTPPNEQFF.

CDR3 loop: CSIGAGQGARGTGELFF. This rearrangement joins TRBV29-1 to TRBJ2-2; with no DNA, the TCRdb D assignment of TRBD1 cannot be verified. The CDR3 sequence is 17 residues long. Germline lookup yields CDR1 SQVTM and CDR2 ANQGSEA.

The gene calls are TRBV7-8 and TRBJ2-1; TCRdb proposes TRBD1, but this gene call is untestable without DNA. This CDR3 spans 12 amino acids. CDR1 is SGHVS, CDR2 FQNEAQ, per germline. Here the CDR3 reads CASGGANNEQFF.

The chain links TRBV20-1 to TRBJ2-1; TCRdb gives TRBD1 as the D gene, but with no DNA this cannot be confirmed. The V gene's germline CDR1 is DFQATT and CDR2 SNEGSKA (reference sequence). The length of the CDR3 is 15 residues. CDR3 loop: CSARYYFEGGNEQFF.

The chain uses TRBV5-1 and TRBJ2-1. CDR3 size: 12 residues. Germline loops: CDR1 SGHRS, CDR2 YFSETQ. CDR3 amino acids: CASGSLVDEQFF. Full variable domain (remainder filled in from reference TRBV5-1 and TRBJ2-1): KAGVTQTPRYLIKTRGQQVTLSCSPISGHRSVSWYQQTPGQGLQFLFEYFSETQRNKGNFPGRFSGRQFSNSRSEMNVSTLELGDSALYLCASGSLVDEQFFGPGTRLTVL.

The chain has TRBV28 and TRBJ1-2. Per germline, CDR1 MDHEN and CDR2 SYDVKM. The CDR3 runs to 12 residues. CDR3 sequence reads: CASLFGNYGYTF.

The chain couples TRBV5-1 to TRBJ1-2; TCRdb's D call, TRBD1, is unchecked because there is no DNA. Germline V gives CDR1 SGHRS, CDR2 YFSETQ. This CDR3 contains 12 residues. The CDR3 protein is CASRSTGDGYTF. The complete variable domain, with remaining parts taken from reference TRBV5-1 and TRBJ1-2, reads KAGVTQTPRYLIKTRGQQVTLSCSPISGHRSVSWYQQTPGQGLQFLFEYFSETQRNKGNFPGRFSGRQFSNSRSEMNVSTLELGDSALYLCASRSTGDGYTFGSGTRLTVV.

V gene TRBV20-1 combines with J gene TRBJ2-7; TCRdb indicates TRBD1, and absent DNA this call remains unverified. Germline assignment: CDR1 DFQATT and CDR2 SNEGSKA (reference sequence). The CDR3 is 12 residues long. CDR3 loop: CSARVGTGEQYF.

This chain links TRBV3-1 with TRBJ2-7; TCRdb proposes TRBD1, but this gene call is untestable without DNA. CDR1 is LGHDT, CDR2 YNNKEL, per germline (reference sequence). CDR3 length: 14 amino acids. CDR3 region: CASNTQGAYDEQYF.

This chain joins TRBV20-1 and TRBJ2-1; the D call of TRBD2 rests on TCRdb alone, since no DNA is present to check it. The CDR3 length is 14 residues. Germline assignment: CDR1 DFQATT and CDR2 SNEGSKA (reference sequence). The CDR3 region is CSADFPGLAGEQFF.

J is TRBJ2-2 and V is TRBV14; no DNA is available, so the TRBD2 call from TCRdb remains unchecked. Germline-derived CDR1 and CDR2 are SGHDN and FVKESK. The CDR3 is 13 amino acids. The CDR3 sequence is CASSLEGFGELFF.

The gene calls are TRBV5-1 and TRBJ2-2; TCRdb's assignment of TRBD2 cannot be checked, as there is no DNA. The CDR3 covers 13 residues. CDR1 is SGHRS, CDR2 YFSETQ, per germline. This chain's CDR3 is CASSFRRTGELFF.

This chain connects TRBV5-1 to TRBJ2-2; TCRdb's D gene call, TRBD1, goes unchecked for lack of DNA. CDR1 is SGHRS and CDR2 is YFSETQ in the germline V gene. The CDR3 has 16 residues. The CDR3 region is CASSLAPGAVAGELFF.

The chain recombines TRBV27 with TRBJ2-3; TCRdb's D call, TRBD1, is unchecked because there is no DNA. Germline assignment: CDR1 MNHEY and CDR2 SMNVEV (reference sequence). The CDR3 has 17 amino acids. The CDR3 here is CASSLIGETRGTDTQYF.

The V and J genes are TRBV20-1 and TRBJ1-5; TCRdb designates TRBD1, a call that cannot be tested without DNA. The CDR3 covers 14 residues. Germline V gene data show CDR1 as DFQATT and CDR2 as SNEGSKA (reference sequence). CDR3 region: CSADDRDSNQPQHF.

The chain uses TRBV12-3 or TRBV12-4 and TRBJ2-7; TCRdb picks TRBD1, but there is no DNA to check that call. The CDR3 is 13 residues long. CDR3 loop: CASTPDRVVEQYF.

V usage is TRBV3-1 and J usage is TRBJ1-1. Germline CDR1 LGHDT, CDR2 YNNKEL (reference sequence). The length of the CDR3 is 16 residues. This CDR3 is CASSWNNGGRDTEAFF.

CDR3 region: CASSFRVNMETQYF. This rearrangement joins TRBV27 to TRBJ2-5; TCRdb's D gene call, TRBD1, goes unchecked for lack of DNA. The CDR3 contains 14 residues. Germline assignment: CDR1 MNHEY and CDR2 SMNVEV (reference sequence).

The rearrangement uses TRBV29-1 and TRBJ1-1. Germline V lookup: CDR1 SQVTM, CDR2 ANQGSEA. The CDR3 contains 14 residues. CDR3 sequence: CSVVRTVMNTEAFF.

The gene calls are TRBV29-1 and TRBJ1-1; TCRdb names TRBD1, which stays unverified in the absence of DNA. Looked up from germline, CDR1 is SQVTM and CDR2 is ANQGSEA. This CDR3 has 14 residues. The CDR3 is CSVTGTTADTEAFF. Supplemented by reference TRBV29-1 and TRBJ1-1, the full variable domain reads SAVISQKPSRDICQRGTSLTIQCQVDSQVTMMFWYRQQPGQSLTLIATANQGSEATYESGFVIDKFPISRPNLTFSTLTVSNMSPEDSSIYLCSVTGTTADTEAFFGQGTRLTVV.